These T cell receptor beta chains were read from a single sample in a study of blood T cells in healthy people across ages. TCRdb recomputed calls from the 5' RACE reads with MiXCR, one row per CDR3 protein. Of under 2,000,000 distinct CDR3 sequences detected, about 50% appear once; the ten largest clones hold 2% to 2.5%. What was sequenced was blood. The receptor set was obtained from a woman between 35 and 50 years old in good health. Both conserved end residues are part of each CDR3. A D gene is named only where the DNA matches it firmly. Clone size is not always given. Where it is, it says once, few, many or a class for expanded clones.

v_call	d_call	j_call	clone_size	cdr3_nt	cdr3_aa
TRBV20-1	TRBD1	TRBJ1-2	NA	TGCAGTGCTAGAGCCTGGGGACAGGGCGGGTATGACTACACCTTC	CSARAWGQGGYDYTF
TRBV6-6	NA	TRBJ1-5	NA	TGTGCCAGCGGACCGGCGGGGATCCATGGCAATCAGCCCCAGCATTTT	CASGPAGIHGNQPQHF
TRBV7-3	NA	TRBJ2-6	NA	TGTACCAGCAGTTCCCCTGTGAGGGTCTCTGGGGCCAACGTCCTGACTTTC	CTSSSPVRVSGANVLTF
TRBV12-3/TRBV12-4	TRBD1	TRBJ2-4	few	TGTGCCAGCAGTTTAAGAGGGGGCGCATCCAAAAACATTCAGTACTTC	CASSLRGGASKNIQYF
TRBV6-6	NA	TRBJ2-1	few	TGTGCCAGCAGTTACGTCCTGGAACAGTTCTTC	CASSYVLEQFF
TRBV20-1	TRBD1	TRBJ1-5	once	TGCAGTGCTCCGACAGGGGGTAGGGCTCAGCCCCAGCATTTT	CSAPTGGRAQPQHF
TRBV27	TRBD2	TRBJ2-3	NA	TGTGCCAGCAACTCAAGACTAGCGGCAAACCCGTATTTT	CASNSRLAANPYF
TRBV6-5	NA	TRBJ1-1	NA	TGTGCCAGCAGTTACCTCGCCGGGGCGACTGAAGCTTTCTTT	CASSYLAGATEAFF
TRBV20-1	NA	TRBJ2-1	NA	TGCAGTCCCAGGGGAATTAGCTCCTACAATGAGCAGTTCTTC	CSPRGISSYNEQFF
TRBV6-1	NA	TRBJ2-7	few	TGTGCCAGCATTAGAGCGGCCGGGGACCACGAGCAGTACTTC	CASIRAAGDHEQYF
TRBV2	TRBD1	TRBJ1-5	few	TGTGCCAGCAGGGGGACAGGGGTACTAAATCAGCCCCAGCATTTT	CASRGTGVLNQPQHF
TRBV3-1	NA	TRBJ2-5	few	TGTGCCAGCAGCCAAGAAGCGCCAGCACCGGGAAAGACCCAGTACTTC	CASSQEAPAPGKTQYF
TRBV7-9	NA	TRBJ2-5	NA	TGTGCCAGCAGTGTCAAGGTCGGAGGTGCAGAGACCCAGTACTTC	CASSVKVGGAETQYF
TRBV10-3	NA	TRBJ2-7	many	TGTGCCATCAGTCTTATTGAGGGGAACGAGCAGTACTTC	CAISLIEGNEQYF
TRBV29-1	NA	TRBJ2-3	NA	TGCAGCGTTGTTCAGGGGACAACAGATACGCAGTATTTT	CSVVQGTTDTQYF
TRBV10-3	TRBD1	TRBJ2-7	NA	TGTGCCATCAGTTGGACAGGGGTCAGCGAGACTAACGAGCAGTACTTC	CAISWTGVSETNEQYF
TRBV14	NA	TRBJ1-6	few	TGTGCCAGCAGCGCCCAGGGAATCGGGAATTCACCCCTCCACTTT	CASSAQGIGNSPLHF
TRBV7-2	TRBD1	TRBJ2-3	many	TGTGCCAGCAGCTTCGACAGGGGAAGCACAGATACGCAGTATTTT	CASSFDRGSTDTQYF
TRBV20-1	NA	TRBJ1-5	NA	TGCAGTGCTAGCTATCGGGGTTATAGCAATCAGCCCCAGCATTTT	CSASYRGYSNQPQHF
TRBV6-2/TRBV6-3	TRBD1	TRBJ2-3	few	TGTGCCAGCAGTTACTACGGGACAGCCACAGATACGCAGTATTTT	CASSYYGTATDTQYF
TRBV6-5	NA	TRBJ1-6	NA	TGTGCCAGCAATCCCAGGAGCTCCTATAATTCACCCCTCCACTTT	CASNPRSSYNSPLHF
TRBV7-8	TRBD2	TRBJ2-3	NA	TGTGCCAGCGGCCCTCTGACTAGCGGGGGAACAGATACGCAGTATTTT	CASGPLTSGGTDTQYF
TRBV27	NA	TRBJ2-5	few	TGTGCCAGCAGTTTATTGGCGGGGGCAGGGGAGACCCAGTACTTC	CASSLLAGAGETQYF
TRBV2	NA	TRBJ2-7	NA	TGTGCCAGCAGTGAAGAGGGGGAATACAATGAGCAGTACTTC	CASSEEGEYNEQYF
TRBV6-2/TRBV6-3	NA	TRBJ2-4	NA	TGTGCCAGCAGTTACGTCATGACGAGCACCCTAGCCAAAAACATTCAGTACTTC	CASSYVMTSTLAKNIQYF
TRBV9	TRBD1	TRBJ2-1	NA	TGTGCCAGCAGCGCGACAGGGGGCAAAAGCAATGAGCAGTTCTTC	CASSATGGKSNEQFF
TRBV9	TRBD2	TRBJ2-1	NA	TGTGCCAGCAGCGTAGCTCTAGCGGGGGCTATCAATGAGCAGTTCTTC	CASSVALAGAINEQFF
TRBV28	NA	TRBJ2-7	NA	TGTGCCAGCAGTTTTCTGTTCGACAACTCCTACGAGCAGTACTTC	CASSFLFDNSYEQYF
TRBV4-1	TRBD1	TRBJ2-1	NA	TGCGCCAGCAGCCACCTTGCCCGGGACAGGGATTACAATGTGCAGTTCTTC	CASSHLARDRDYNVQFF
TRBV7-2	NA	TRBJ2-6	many	TGTGCCAGCAGCCGGGGGTCGGGTACTGGGGCCAACGTCCTGACTTTC	CASSRGSGTGANVLTF
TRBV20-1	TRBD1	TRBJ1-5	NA	TGCAGTGCCCGACCGATAACAGGGGGTGGAAATCAGCCCCAGCATTTT	CSARPITGGGNQPQHF